The 8 T cell receptor beta chains in this list originate from one sample, sequenced in a study of Graves' ophthalmopathy and Graves' hyperthyroidism. Transcripts of RNA were the source for amplifying TCR beta CDR3 regions. An opening RT-PCR round employed HTBI primers and preceded a second-round multiplex PCR. TCRdb fed the multiplex PCR reads into MiXCR, producing one record per CDR3 protein. The sample contains some 370,000 distinct CDR3 sequences, about a sixth of which appear only once. Sequencing was performed on peripheral blood. The receptors here all came from an adult woman with stable Graves' hyperthyroidism.

This clonotype was counted at least ten times. The chain joins TRBV18 to TRBJ2-5; D is possibly TRBD1 (6 bases). The V and J ends lost 4 bases and 4 bases respectively, with 10 bases between them. The germline V gene has CDR1 KGHSH and CDR2 LQKENI. This CDR3 is built from 13 residues. The CDR3 bases are TGTGCCAGCTCACAAGGGGGACGAGAGACCCAGTACTTC. Its translation: CASSQGGRETQYF.

This clonotype was counted at least ten times. The rearrangement joins TRBV12-3 or TRBV12-4 to TRBJ2-7, with 7 bases fitting TRBD1. V lost 5 bases, J lost 7 bases, and 8 bases stayed unmatched. The CDR3 consists of 13 residues. CDR3 residues: CASSPTGVWEQYF. The CDR3 DNA sequence: TGTGCCAGCAGTCCTACAGGGGTCTGGGAGCAGTACTTC.

The chain combines TRBV7-2 with TRBJ1-2; D unclear. CDR3 length: 13 amino acids. Germline V lookup: CDR1 SGHTA, CDR2 FQGNSA. Trimming took off 8 bases at V and 4 bases at J, with 14 bases between the two ends. The DNA of the CDR3 is TGTGCCAGCTACCCGAACAGCTCCTATGGCTACACCTTC. This translates into CASYPNSSYGYTF.

CDR3 loop: CSVRPGQGTYEQYF. Here the CDR3 DNA reads TGCAGCGTGCGCCCCGGGCAGGGGACCTACGAGCAGTACTTC. V and J are TRBV29-1 and TRBJ2-7, with D maybe TRBD1 (6 bases). Germline CDR1 SQVTM, CDR2 ANQGSEA. The CDR3 consists of 14 residues. V lost 6 bases, J lost 2 bases, and 17 bases lay in between.

Many counts were recorded for this clonotype. DNA of the CDR3: TGCAGCGTTGACGGCGGCCCCTCCGAAGCTTTCTTT. Its protein is CSVDGGPSEAFF. This chain joins TRBV29-1 and TRBJ1-1, with D uncertain. The CDR3 totals 12 residues. Trimming took off 3 bases at V and 8 bases at J, with 13 bases between the two ends. The germline gives CDR1 SQVTM, CDR2 ANQGSEA.

This clonotype was detected many times. The DNA of the CDR3 is TGCAGTGCTTGGCAGACAGGGCGCATGAACACTGAAGCTTTCTTT. Protein: CSAWQTGRMNTEAFF. This chain connects TRBV20-1 to TRBJ1-1, with 7 bases aligning to TRBD1. The CDR3 length is 15 residues. Unmatched junction bases numbered 9, after V lost 5 bases and J lost 0 bases. Germline loops: CDR1 DFQATT, CDR2 SNEGSKA (reference sequence).

This clonotype was recorded many times. The DNA for the CDR3 is TGTGCCAGCAGGCCGGGACTGAACTCCTACGAGCAGTACTTC. As protein: CASRPGLNSYEQYF. V gene TRBV12-3 or TRBV12-4 combines with J gene TRBJ2-7, with D perhaps TRBD2 (6 bases). V shed 6 bases and J shed 0 bases, with 12 bases lying between them. This CDR3 comprises 14 residues.

This clonotype has a handful of counts. The chain couples TRBV20-1 to TRBJ1-2; no clear D. The length of the CDR3 is 13 residues. Germline loops: CDR1 DFQATT, CDR2 SNEGSKA (reference sequence). The V end was cut by 3 bases, the J end by 1 base, with 9 bases between. CDR3 nucleotides: TGCAGTGCTAGTATCGCAGTTAACTATGGCTACACCTTC. This sequence encodes CSASIAVNYGYTF.